This T cell receptor (beta chain) comes out of a study of blood T cell repertoires in COVID-19. In the study overall: Some COVID-19 samples were acute and others convalescent; all came from the United States, Italy and Spain. T cells, B-cell-depleted T cells, or PBMCs supplied cDNA or gDNA.

The CDR3 runs to 14 residues. The ends were cut back, 4 bases at V and 0 bases at J, with 12 bases in the middle. The germline V gene has CDR1 SQVTM and CDR2 ANQGSEA. As handled by the study authors: How many nucleated cells were present was estimated from reference gene primer amplification. The method was immunoSEQ multiplex PCR; TCRdb's version includes in-frame clones alone and lacks a portion of them. V and J calls and clone size are copied from that table; D and trimming were computed from the DNA. The sample lists roughly 150,000 clones, around 80% seen once, with 9.1% in the top ten. Sequencing used peripheral blood. This receptor was identified in a woman of 80 years or more with active or convalescent COVID-19. The genes are TRBV29-1 and TRBJ1-1; D is undetermined. This CDR3 reads CSVVVEPLNTEAFF. CDR3 in DNA: TGCAGCGTTGTGGTTGAGCCTTTGAACACTGAAGCTTTCTTT.